Listed here are 31 T cell receptor beta chains from one sample, sequenced in a study of OX40 agonist ivuxolimab in advanced cancers. TCRdb keeps only in-frame clones here, not all; method: immunoSEQ multiplex PCR. The sample gives about 76,000 clones, roughly 85% of which show up once; approximately 0.6% is in the top ten. This material consisted of CD4+ or CD8+ T cells sorted from blood, taken in a trial of the OX40 agonist ivuxolimab. The receptors were sampled from an adult with an advanced solid tumor such as melanoma, head and neck, liver or kidney cancer.

This chain joins TRBV7-2 and TRBJ1-6; D might be TRBD1 (5 bases). The germline gives CDR1 SGHTA, CDR2 FQGNSA. Trimming took off 5 bases at V and 16 bases at J, with 24 bases between the two ends. The CDR3 contains 15 residues. The CDR3 nucleotides read TGTGCCAGCAGCGCGGGGCGGGAGGTGAGGGCCGAACTCCACTTT. It translates to CASSAGREVRAELHF.

There are a few counts of this clone. The genes are TRBV11-2 and TRBJ1-2; 7 bases map to TRBD1. The germline CDR1 and CDR2 sequences are SGHAT and FQNNGV. The CDR3 has 17 residues. V was clipped by 4 bases and J by 4 bases; unmatched bases: 15. The CDR3: CASSWVTPGTAGYGYTF. CDR3 DNA sequence: TGTGCCAGCAGCTGGGTTACCCCCGGGACAGCGGGCTATGGCTACACCTTC.

CDR3 region: CASGPRDSNQPQHF. In DNA form, the CDR3 reads TGTGCCAGCGGCCCAAGGGATAGCAATCAGCCCCAGCATTTT. The rearrangement links TRBV6-5 to TRBJ1-5; no clear D. Germline values: CDR1 MNHEY, CDR2 SVGAGI. V dropped 8 bases and J dropped 0 bases, with 11 bases sitting between them. The CDR3 covers 14 residues.

The gene calls are TRBV11-2 and TRBJ1-3, with D unclear. Germline V gives CDR1 SGHAT, CDR2 FQNNGV. Trimming left V 4 bases short and J 0 bases short, with 10 bases between. This CDR3 is built from 15 residues. As DNA, the CDR3 is TGTGCCAGCAGCTGGAGCGGAGTCTCTGGAAACACCATATATTTT. Translated, it gives CASSWSGVSGNTIYF.

This chain uses TRBV10-1 with TRBJ1-2, with 9 bases aligning to TRBD1. Germline values: CDR1 WNHNN, CDR2 SYGVQD (reference sequence). CDR3 length: 12 residues. CDR3 in DNA: TGCTTCCGGGACAGGGTTAACTATGGCTACACCTTC. Amino acids: CFRDRVNYGYTF.

The chain couples TRBV4-2 to TRBJ1-2; D possibly corresponds to TRBD1 (6 bases). The germline V gene encodes CDR1 LGHNA and CDR2 YNFKEQ. The CDR3 is 16 amino acids. V was cut by 0 bases and J by 4 bases, with 15 bases left in between. The CDR3 DNA reads as TGTGCCAGCAGCCAAGATTGGAACAGGGTTGGCTATGGCTACACCTTC. It yields the protein CASSQDWNRVGYGYTF.

V and J are TRBV4-3 and TRBJ1-2; TRBD1 agrees at 7 bases. CDR3 size: 16 residues. CDR1 is LGHNA, CDR2 YSLEER, per germline. V was pared by 4 bases and J by 3 bases, with 11 bases of the junction left unmatched. The CDR3 sequence is CASSPDRTGPYYGYTF. The DNA for the CDR3 is TGCGCCAGCAGCCCTGATCGGACAGGACCCTACTATGGCTACACCTTC.

V and J are TRBV28 and TRBJ1-6; D might be TRBD1 (6 bases). The CDR3 loop spans 14 amino acids. V was shortened by 3 bases and J by 9 bases, with 12 bases between the two germline ends. Germline loops: CDR1 MDHEN, CDR2 SYDVKM. This chain's CDR3 is CASSLSGQTSPLHF. For the CDR3, the DNA is TGTGCCAGCAGTTTGTCGGGACAAACTTCACCCCTCCACTTT.

The CDR3 coding sequence is TGTGCCAGCAGCCTTTTGCCCGACATGGAAAAACTGTTTTTT. It translates to CASSLLPDMEKLFF. This chain joins TRBV7-2 and TRBJ1-4, with D uncertain. The CDR3 extends over 14 amino acids. The germline CDR1 and CDR2 sequences are SGHTA and FQGNSA. Trimming shortened V by 5 bases and J by 8 bases, and 15 bases separated the two germline ends.

J is TRBJ1-6 and V is TRBV6-5, with a tentative D call TRBD1 (6 bases). V lost 5 bases and J 6 bases, leaving 14 bases between the germline ends. CDR3 size: 15 residues. Looked up from germline, CDR1 is MNHEY and CDR2 is SVGAGI. This chain's CDR3 is CASSLGTKGNSPLHF. The CDR3 bases are TGTGCCAGCAGTCTCGGGACAAAGGGTAATTCACCCCTCCACTTT.

The rearrangement uses TRBV29-1 and TRBJ1-2, with D possibly matching TRBD1 (6 bases). Germline V gene lookup returns CDR1 SQVTM and CDR2 ANQGSEA. Trimming shortened V by 6 bases and J by 8 bases, and 19 bases separated the two germline ends. This CDR3 is built from 13 residues. The CDR3 protein is CSVYPSTGSGYTF. In nucleotides, the CDR3 is TGCAGCGTCTACCCCTCAACAGGGTCGGGCTACACCTTC.

V gene TRBV10-2 combines with J gene TRBJ2-2, with D perhaps TRBD2 (7 bases). This CDR3 region has 16 residues. Germline V CDR1 and CDR2: WSHSY, SAAADI. Trimming stripped 0 bases from V and 6 bases from J, with 14 bases between. CDR3 protein: CASSESGGGFAGELFF. For the CDR3, the DNA is TGCGCCAGCAGTGAGTCAGGGGGGGGGTTCGCCGGGGAGCTGTTTTTT.

About this clone itself: This specimen includes other DNA sequences encoding the same CDR3. This chain uses TRBV4-1 with TRBJ2-3; the match to TRBD2 covers 8 bases. The V segment lost 0 bases and the J segment 0 bases; nucleotides outside the gene matches: 2. The CDR3 has 16 amino acids. The V gene's germline CDR1 is MGHRA and CDR2 YSYEKL. CDR3: CASSQDRLASTDTQYF. The DNA for the CDR3 is TGCGCCAGCAGCCAAGATAGACTAGCGAGCACAGATACGCAGTATTTT.

CDR3 bases: TGCGCCAGCAGCTTGGGCCTCGGGCCTGAAAAACTGTTTTTT. Protein product: CASSLGLGPEKLFF. The genes are TRBV5-1 and TRBJ1-4; D is ambiguous. Trimming took 0 bases from V and 7 from J, leaving 10 bases between them. CDR3 size: 14 residues. Germline lookup yields CDR1 SGHRS and CDR2 YFSETQ.

In DNA, the CDR3 is TGCGCCAGCAGCCACCCGGGACGGCCACAAGCTAACTATGGCTACACCTTC. Protein product: CASSHPGRPQANYGYTF. This sequence joins TRBV1 and TRBJ1-2. TRBV1 represents a pseudogene. The CDR3 has 17 amino acids.

V and J are TRBV6-5 and TRBJ1-2; possible D gene TRBD1, 6 bases. The CDR3 extends over 14 amino acids. Germline values: CDR1 MNHEY, CDR2 SVGAGI. The V and J ends lost 0 bases and 4 bases respectively, with 9 bases between them. The CDR3: CASSYSQGAYGYTF. In DNA form, the CDR3 reads TGTGCCAGCAGTTACTCACAGGGTGCCTATGGCTACACCTTC.

The V gene is TRBV6-6, the J gene TRBJ1-1; 8 bases agree with TRBD1. With V trimmed by 7 bases and J by 4 bases, 8 bases remained unmatched. The CDR3 runs to 14 residues. Per germline, CDR1 MNHNY and CDR2 SVGAGI (reference sequence). The CDR3: CASKMTGEGTEAFF. The CDR3 DNA sequence: TGTGCCAGCAAAATGACAGGGGAGGGCACTGAAGCTTTCTTT.

The chain's CDR3 is CASSPKWDRVNTIYF. For the CDR3, the DNA is TGTGCCAGCTCACCGAAGTGGGACAGGGTAAACACCATATATTTT. J is TRBJ1-3 and V is TRBV18, with TRBD1 matching 9 bases. This CDR3 contains 15 residues. V lost 3 bases, J lost 6 bases, and 6 bases stayed unmatched. Germline loops: CDR1 KGHSH, CDR2 LQKENI.

This chain uses TRBV25-1 with TRBJ2-1; D is possibly TRBD2 (5 bases). Trimming left V 6 bases short and J 3 bases short, with 9 bases between. The CDR3 covers 13 residues. The germline gives CDR1 MGHDK, CDR2 SYGVNS. In DNA, the CDR3 is TGTGCCAGCAGAGGAGAGGGCTACAATGAGCAGTTCTTC. It translates to CASRGEGYNEQFF.

This chain joins TRBV6-6 and TRBJ1-1, with D possibly being TRBD1 (5 bases). CDR3 size: 13 residues. V was pared by 0 bases and J by 4 bases, with 6 bases between. Germline lookup yields CDR1 MNHNY and CDR2 SVGAGI (reference sequence). The CDR3 DNA reads as TGTGCCAGCAGTTACTCAGGGGTCACTGAAGCTTTCTTT. This gives the protein CASSYSGVTEAFF.

The V gene is TRBV27, the J gene TRBJ1-2, with D uncertain. CDR1 MNHEY and CDR2 SMNVEV come from the germline V gene (reference sequence). V gave up 0 bases and J gave up 8 bases, with 13 bases separating them. The CDR3 loop spans 14 amino acids. CDR3: CASSLSLNAGGYTF. The CDR3 region has the DNA TGTGCCAGCAGTTTATCTCTGAATGCGGGGGGCTACACCTTC.

This chain connects TRBV7-3 to TRBJ2-4; either TRBD1 or TRBD2 may supply D (7 bases each). This CDR3 comprises 16 residues. Germline V lookup: CDR1 SGHTA, CDR2 FQGTGA. V was shortened by 5 bases and J by 3 bases, with 17 bases between the two germline ends. The CDR3 here is CASSLGGTARKNIQYF. CDR3 nucleotides: TGTGCCAGCAGCCTGGGGGGGACAGCCCGCAAAAACATTCAGTACTTC. The complete variable domain, with remaining parts taken from reference TRBV7-3 and TRBJ2-4, reads GAGVSQTPSNKVTEKGKYVELRCDPISGHTALYWYRQSLGQGPEFLIYFQGTGAADDSGLPNDRFFAVRPEGSVSTLKIQRTERGDSAVYLCASSLGGTARKNIQYFGAGTRLSVL.

This clone was detected once. J is TRBJ1-5 and V is TRBV7-2, with D hard to call. Looked up from germline, CDR1 is SGHTA and CDR2 is FQGNSA. CDR3 size: 16 residues. V shed 4 bases and J shed 1 base, with 14 bases lying between them. CDR3 in amino acids: CASSSFPRLSNQPQHF. Written as DNA, the CDR3 is TGTGCCAGCAGCTCGTTCCCGAGATTGAGCAATCAGCCCCAGCATTTT. Complete variable domain (other parts from reference TRBV7-2 and TRBJ1-5): GAGVSQSPSNKVTEKGKDVELRCDPISGHTALYWYRQSLGQGLEFLIYFQGNSAPDKSGLPSDRFSAERTGGSVSTLTIQRTQQEDSAVYLCASSSFPRLSNQPQHFGDGTRLSIL.

This chain links TRBV11-2 with TRBJ1-5, with a possible D match to TRBD1 (5 bases). With 4 bases removed from V and 0 bases from J, the gap between germline ends came to 16 bases. This CDR3 spans 17 amino acids. Germline CDR1 SGHAT, CDR2 FQNNGV. In DNA form, the CDR3 reads TGTGCCAGCAGCTCCCTCCCGACAGTACATAGCAATCAGCCCCAGCATTTT. Translating gives CASSSLPTVHSNQPQHF.

This clone turned up a few times. The chain recombines TRBV29-1 with TRBJ1-2; D is perhaps TRBD1 (6 bases). The germline V gene has CDR1 SQVTM and CDR2 ANQGSEA. V lost 2 bases to trimming and J lost 6 bases, with 16 bases between them. This CDR3 comprises 14 residues. The CDR3 region is CSVENLAGVDGYTF. The DNA of the CDR3 is TGCAGCGTTGAAAATTTGGCAGGGGTTGATGGCTACACCTTC.

This chain uses TRBV6-5 with TRBJ2-7, with 10 bases matching TRBD1. Germline CDR1 is MNHEY and CDR2 is SVGAGI. The CDR3 runs 15 residues. V dropped 0 bases and J dropped 4; count of bases not matched to a gene: 3. The CDR3 here is CASSYSTGGPYEQYF. The CDR3 region has the DNA TGTGCCAGCAGTTACTCGACAGGGGGCCCGTACGAGCAGTACTTC.

V and J are TRBV9 and TRBJ1-3; no reliable D call. This CDR3 spans 15 amino acids. In germline, CDR1 is SGDLS, CDR2 YYNGEE. The V end lost 4 bases, the J end lost 1 base, and 12 bases lay between the germline ends. The CDR3 DNA reads TGTGCCAGCAGCCCGGGCGGACCTTCTGGAAACACCATATATTTT. As protein: CASSPGGPSGNTIYF.

This clone has a handful of counts. This rearrangement joins TRBV19 to TRBJ1-3; D call uncertain. This CDR3 contains 11 residues. V gave up 6 bases and J gave up 4 bases, with 4 bases separating them. Germline V lookup: CDR1 LNHDA, CDR2 SQIVND (reference sequence). The CDR3: CASRGGNTIYF. CDR3 DNA: TGTGCCAGTAGAGGCGGAAACACCATATATTTT.

CDR3 in amino acids: CASNGQTSNQPQHF. The CDR3 DNA is TGTGCCAGCAATGGACAAACGAGCAATCAGCCCCAGCATTTT. The genes are TRBV2 and TRBJ1-5; a possible D gene is TRBD1 (5 bases). Germline assignment: CDR1 SNHLY and CDR2 FYNNEI. The V end was cut by 7 bases, the J end by 1 base, with 11 bases between. The CDR3 runs 14 residues.

Turning to this clone: Its ends do not fully match the called genes, so a read error is possible. V is TRBV2 and J is TRBJ2-7; 12 nucleotides line up with TRBD1. Germline CDR1 and CDR2: SNHLY and FYNNEI. The length of the CDR3 is 15 residues. The CDR3 is CASTEFPGQGAEQYF. The CDR3 DNA reads TGTGCCAGCACTGAATTTCCGGGACAGGGGGCCGAGCAGTACTTC.

The chain combines TRBV6-6 with TRBJ2-2, with D hard to call. The V end was cut by 6 bases, the J end by 1 base, with 12 bases between. From germline, CDR1 is MNHNY and CDR2 SVGAGI (reference sequence). The CDR3 runs to 15 residues. The CDR3 is CASRFLTGNTGELFF. In nucleotides, the CDR3 is TGTGCCAGCAGATTCCTTACTGGGAACACCGGGGAGCTGTTTTTT.